Each of the 2 T cell receptor beta chains below was sequenced from the same sample in a study of CD8 T cells in ankylosing spondylitis. TCRdb recomputed calls from the 5' RACE reads with MiXCR, one row per CDR3 protein. The table lists under 250,000 distinct CDR3 sequences, about 10% of them singletons, with about 6.8% in the top ten. Input material: blood, either unsorted or a sorted T cell fraction (not recorded which). The receptor set was obtained from a male donor with ankylosing spondylitis or in good health (not recorded which).

This clonotype came up many times. V is TRBV20-1 and J is TRBJ2-7; a possible D gene is TRBD1 (5 bases). The CDR3 spans 12 residues. Trimming stripped 2 bases from V and 4 bases from J, with 9 bases between. Per the germline V gene, CDR1 is DFQATT and CDR2 is SNEGSKA (reference sequence). For the CDR3, the DNA is TGCAGTGCTAGACAGGGCTCGTACGAGCAGTACTTC. Encoded protein: CSARQGSYEQYF.

This clonotype was counted at least ten times. The chain couples TRBV20-1 to TRBJ2-7, with 9 bases identical to TRBD2. Germline V gives CDR1 DFQATT, CDR2 SNEGSKA (reference sequence). This CDR3 has 15 amino acids. V lost 6 bases, J lost 5 bases, and 14 bases stayed unmatched. Here the CDR3 DNA reads TGCAGTGCGGACGCTAGCGGGACCCCGACCAACGAGCAGTACTTC. It encodes CSADASGTPTNEQYF.